Below are 19 T cell receptor beta chains sequenced from a single sample in a study of blood T cell repertoires in COVID-19. Assay: immunoSEQ multiplex PCR; the TCRdb copy retains only in-frame clones and omits some. The sample records approximately 190,000 clones, about 86% being singletons. The sample comprised peripheral blood. Every receptor here comes from a man aged 25 to 40 with active or convalescent COVID-19.

CDR3 sequence reads: CASSPGDSGGKNIQYF. The DNA of the CDR3 is TGCGCCAGCAGCCCTGGAGATAGCGGGGGGAAAAACATTCAGTACTTC. J is TRBJ2-4 and V is TRBV5-1; 10 bases fit TRBD2. V dropped 4 bases and J dropped 4; count of bases not matched to a gene: 8. The CDR3 is made up of 16 amino acids. Germline V CDR1 and CDR2: SGHRS, YFSETQ.

The rearrangement uses TRBV24-1 and TRBJ2-2; a weak D match, TRBD2 (5 bases). CDR1 KGHDR and CDR2 SFDVKD come from the germline V gene. The CDR3 has 21 amino acids. The V end was cut by 3 bases, the J end by 4 bases, with 29 bases between. The CDR3 region is CATSDLPTHRQDIGSTGELFF. The CDR3 nucleotides read TGTGCCACCAGTGATCTCCCAACGCATCGTCAAGACATTGGGAGCACCGGGGAGCTGTTTTTT.

The chain joins TRBV28 to TRBJ2-7; perhaps TRBD1 as D (6 bases). V was shortened by 8 bases and J by 0 bases, with 14 bases between the two germline ends. Germline V gene lookup returns CDR1 MDHEN and CDR2 SYDVKM. There are 14 residues in the CDR3. The CDR3 DNA reads as TGTGCCAGCTCTGGCGGACAGTTCTCCTACGAGCAGTACTTC. It translates to CASSGGQFSYEQYF.

The chain uses TRBV11-2 and TRBJ2-4; 7 nucleotides align to TRBD1. Germline CDR1 SGHAT, CDR2 FQNNGV. The CDR3 length is 19 residues. Trimming cost V 5 bases and J 0 bases; bases outside gene matches: 16. The CDR3 nucleotides read TGTGCCAGCAGCCTCGGGACAGTACTACCTCCCCTAGCCAAAAACATTCAGTACTTC. Protein product: CASSLGTVLPPLAKNIQYF.

The chain uses TRBV6-2 or TRBV6-3 and TRBJ2-4; D remains unclear. Trimming removed 2 bases at V and 5 bases at J, with 10 bases between. This CDR3 spans 14 amino acids. From germline, CDR1 is MNHEY and CDR2 SVGEGT. The CDR3 spells CASSYALVENIQYF. CDR3 nucleotides: TGTGCCAGCAGTTACGCACTCGTCGAAAACATTCAGTACTTC.

This clone came up a few times. The chain recombines TRBV27 with TRBJ2-2, with a tentative D call TRBD2 (5 bases). The CDR3 contains 14 residues. Trimming stripped 2 bases from V and 7 bases from J, with 11 bases between. Per germline, CDR1 MNHEY and CDR2 SMNVEV (reference sequence). The CDR3 loop is CASSLARRFGELFF. DNA of the CDR3: TGTGCCAGCAGTTTAGCTCGGAGGTTCGGGGAGCTGTTTTTT.

V gene TRBV30 combines with J gene TRBJ2-7; 7 bases fit TRBD2. Per the germline V gene, CDR1 is GTSNPN and CDR2 is SVGIG (reference sequence). CDR3 length: 14 amino acids. The V and J ends lost 1 base and 3 bases, in that order; junction bases with no gene match: 6. The CDR3 bases are TGTGCCTGGAGTGACAAGCGGGGAAGCTACGAGCAGTACTTC. As protein: CAWSDKRGSYEQYF. Complete variable domain (other parts from reference TRBV30 and TRBJ2-7): SQTIHQWPATLVQPVGSPLSLECTVEGTSNPNLYWYRQAAGRGLQLLFYSVGIGQISSEVPQNLSASRPQDRQFILSSKKLLLSDSGFYLCAWSDKRGSYEQYFGPGTRLTVT.

The chain joins TRBV11-3 to TRBJ2-1; 7 bases match TRBD1. CDR3 length: 19 amino acids. The trim removed 5 bases at V and 5 bases at J, leaving 21 bases unmatched. Germline V lookup: CDR1 SGHNT, CDR2 YENEEA. The CDR3, as DNA: TGTGCCAGCAGCCCGCGCCACGGGGCAGGGGGATATTTTGACAATGAGCAGTTCTTC. Translating it yields CASSPRHGAGGYFDNEQFF. The complete variable domain, with remaining parts taken from reference TRBV11-3 and TRBJ2-1, reads EAGVVQSPRYKIIEKKQPVAFWCNPISGHNTLYWYLQNLGQGPELLIRYENEEAVDDSQLPKDRFSAERLKGVDSTLKIQPAELGDSAVYLCASSPRHGAGGYFDNEQFFGPGTRLTVL.

J is TRBJ1-1 and V is TRBV27; D is uncertain. V shed 11 bases and J shed 4 bases, with 20 bases lying between them. CDR1 is MNHEY, CDR2 SMNVEV, per germline (reference sequence). The CDR3 contains 14 residues. The CDR3 loop is CASRTSSLSTEAFF. CDR3 in DNA: TGTGCCTCACGAACTAGCAGTCTTTCCACTGAAGCTTTCTTT.

The gene calls are TRBV5-4 and TRBJ2-2; D remains ambiguous. The CDR3 has 18 residues. Trimming took off 0 bases at V and 2 bases at J, with 17 bases between the two ends. CDR1 SGHNT and CDR2 YYREEE come from the germline V gene (reference sequence). The CDR3 nucleotides read TGTGCCAGCAGCTTGGTAGCCAGTTCCCTTCTTAACACCGGGGAGCTGTTTTTT. Its translation: CASSLVASSLLNTGELFF.

This clone was counted a few times. This sequence joins TRBV9 and TRBJ1-2; the D is unclear. V dropped 0 bases and J dropped 5 bases, with 14 bases sitting between them. This CDR3 has 15 residues. Per the germline V gene, CDR1 is SGDLS and CDR2 is YYNGEE. CDR3 residues: CASSVESTNFYGYTF. The CDR3 coding sequence is TGTGCCAGCAGCGTAGAAAGTACTAACTTTTATGGCTACACCTTC.

The genes are TRBV3-1 (or the pseudogene TRBV3-2) and TRBJ2-5; the D gene is possibly TRBD2 (6 bases). CDR3 size: 13 residues. The germline V gene has CDR1 LGHDT and CDR2 YNNKEL (reference sequence). V lost 0 bases and J lost 11, with 13 bases in between. The CDR3 region has the DNA TGTGCCAGCAGCCAAGAGGTCCTTCGGGGGCAGTACTTC. It codes for CASSQEVLRGQYF.

The chain has TRBV10-1 and TRBJ2-1; D unclear. V was shortened by 2 bases and J by 0 bases, with 8 bases between the two germline ends. Germline CDR1 WNHNN, CDR2 SYGVQD (reference sequence). This CDR3 is built from 15 residues. CDR3 in amino acids: CASSEATYSYNEQFF. Written as DNA, the CDR3 is TGCGCCAGCAGTGAGGCTACCTACTCCTACAATGAGCAGTTCTTC.

Only one count was recorded for this clone. The rearrangement uses TRBV30 and TRBJ1-3; D ambiguous. The CDR3 covers 16 residues. Trimming cost V 2 bases and J 1 base, with 15 bases left between them. Germline values: CDR1 GTSNPN, CDR2 SVGIG (reference sequence). CDR3 amino acids: CAWSFSGARSGNTIYF. CDR3 in DNA: TGTGCCTGGAGTTTCAGCGGAGCAAGGTCTGGAAACACCATATATTTT. Combining the CDR3 with reference TRBV30 and TRBJ1-3 gives the whole variable domain SQTIHQWPATLVQPVGSPLSLECTVEGTSNPNLYWYRQAAGRGLQLLFYSVGIGQISSEVPQNLSASRPQDRQFILSSKKLLLSDSGFYLCAWSFSGARSGNTIYFGEGSWLTVV.

This sequence joins TRBV6-5 and TRBJ1-1, with 7 bases matching TRBD1. The germline gives CDR1 MNHEY, CDR2 SVGAGI. V gave up 11 bases and J gave up 0 bases; unmatched junction bases: 6. This CDR3 comprises 13 residues. In nucleotides, the CDR3 is TGTGCCGACCGGGACAGTCTGAACACTGAAGCTTTCTTT. Translated: CADRDSLNTEAFF.

The chain is built from TRBV19 and TRBJ1-5, with D tentatively TRBD1 (6 bases). V was shortened by 7 bases and J by 6 bases, with 25 bases between the two germline ends. The CDR3 length is 17 residues. CDR1 and CDR2 from the germline V gene are LNHDA and SQIVND (reference sequence). The chain's CDR3 is CASKPSDQGRRGQPQHF. The CDR3 coding sequence is TGTGCCAGTAAGCCGTCAGATCAGGGGCGGCGCGGTCAGCCCCAGCATTTT.

The gene calls are TRBV15 and TRBJ2-6; 10 nucleotides agree with TRBD2. Germline V gives CDR1 LNHNV, CDR2 YYDKDF (reference sequence). V gave up 4 bases and J gave up 3 bases; unmatched junction bases: 6. The CDR3 spans 17 residues. For the CDR3, the DNA is TGTGCCACCAGCAAAGGACTAGCGGCCCTTGGGGCCAACGTCCTGACTTTC. It specifies CATSKGLAALGANVLTF.

The CDR3 spells CASSVGAGATEAFF. The CDR3 DNA reads TGTGCCAGCAGCGTGGGGGCAGGGGCCACTGAAGCTTTCTTT. This chain joins TRBV9 and TRBJ1-1, with D possibly TRBD1 on 6 matching bases. Between the trimmed V and J ends, which lost 2 bases and 4 bases, there was a span of 12 bases. The germline CDR1 and CDR2 sequences are SGDLS and YYNGEE. The CDR3 loop spans 14 amino acids.

The rearrangement joins TRBV27 to TRBJ1-2; D uncertain. Germline V lookup: CDR1 MNHEY, CDR2 SMNVEV (reference sequence). V lost 6 bases and J lost 4, with 15 bases in between. This CDR3 spans 14 amino acids. CDR3 sequence (DNA): TGTGCCAGCAGCACGGGTGGTCTGGCCTATGGCTACACCTTC. This translates into CASSTGGLAYGYTF.